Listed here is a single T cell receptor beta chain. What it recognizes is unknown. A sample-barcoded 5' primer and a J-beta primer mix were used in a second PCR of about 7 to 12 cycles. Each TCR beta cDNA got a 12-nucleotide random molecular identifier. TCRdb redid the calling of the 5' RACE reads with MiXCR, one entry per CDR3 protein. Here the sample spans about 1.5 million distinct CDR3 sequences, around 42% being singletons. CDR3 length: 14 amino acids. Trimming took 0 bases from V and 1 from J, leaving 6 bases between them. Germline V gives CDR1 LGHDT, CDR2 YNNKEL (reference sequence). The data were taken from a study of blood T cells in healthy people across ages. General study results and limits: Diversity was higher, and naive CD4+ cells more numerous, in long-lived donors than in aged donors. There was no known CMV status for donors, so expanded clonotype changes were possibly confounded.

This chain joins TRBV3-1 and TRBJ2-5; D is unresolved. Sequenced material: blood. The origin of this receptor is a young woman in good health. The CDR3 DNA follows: TGTGCCAGCAGCCAAGAGCTAAGCCAAGAGACCCAGTACTTC. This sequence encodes CASSQELSQETQYF.